This T cell receptor beta chain comes out of a study of blood T cell repertoires in COVID-19. At the level of the study: Sites across the United States, Italy and Spain contributed samples from acute and convalescent COVID-19.

Original data processing: Estimation of nucleated cell counts was performed using reference gene primer amplification. Profiling relied on immunoSEQ multiplex PCR, and the TCRdb table lists in-frame clones only, not all of them. V, J and clone size are those of that table, while D and trimming were read from the DNA. The sample includes some 71,000 clones, more than 75% of them seen just once. This clone was recorded a few times. J lost 2 bases, V lost 3 bases, and 6 bases had no gene match. The CDR3 sequence is 15 residues long. Germline CDR1 MNHEY, CDR2 SVGEGT. This clonotype was obtained from a woman in her seventies with acute or convalescent COVID-19. Sequenced input: peripheral blood. This rearrangement joins TRBV6-2 or TRBV6-3 to TRBJ2-5; the match to TRBD2 covers 7 bases. In nucleotides, the CDR3 is TGTGCCAGCAGTTATTTTCGGGGGGAACAAGAGACCCAGTACTTC. Amino acids: CASSYFRGEQETQYF.